This TCR beta chain originates from a study of beta chain features in type 1 diabetes. General study findings and limits: There was a moderate but significant shortening of TCRB CDR3s in all four CD4+ subsets of Type 1 diabetes patients. Equally in patients and controls, shorter templates might have been favored by PCR. When VDJ junctions were examined, type 1 diabetes patients showed fewer insertions and more deletions.

All of the isolated RNA was reverse transcribed, so expressed TCRB transcripts were sequenced. The protocol was immunoSEQ multiplex PCR, while the TCRdb copy is restricted to in-frame clones and leaves out a portion. This table holds around 710,000 clones, around 12% found once. Trimming took 4 bases from V and 7 from J, leaving 17 bases between them. In germline, CDR1 is SGHDN, CDR2 FVKESK. The CDR3 runs 15 residues. Via the markers CD45RO/CCR7/CD25/CD127/CD95/CD27, stem cell-like memory, regulatory, central memory and naive CD4+ cells were sorted. Without exception, sorted populations had purity beyond 95%. Only a few counts were recorded for this clone. Its antigen remains unknown.

The source of this sequence is a young man with type 1 diabetes. The chain links TRBV14 to TRBJ2-4, with a weak D call TRBD2 (6 bases). Specimen: naive CD4+ T cells from blood. The CDR3 spells CASSRGDLRTNIQYF. The CDR3 region has the DNA TGTGCCAGCAGCCGCGGGGACCTTAGAACCAACATTCAGTACTTC.